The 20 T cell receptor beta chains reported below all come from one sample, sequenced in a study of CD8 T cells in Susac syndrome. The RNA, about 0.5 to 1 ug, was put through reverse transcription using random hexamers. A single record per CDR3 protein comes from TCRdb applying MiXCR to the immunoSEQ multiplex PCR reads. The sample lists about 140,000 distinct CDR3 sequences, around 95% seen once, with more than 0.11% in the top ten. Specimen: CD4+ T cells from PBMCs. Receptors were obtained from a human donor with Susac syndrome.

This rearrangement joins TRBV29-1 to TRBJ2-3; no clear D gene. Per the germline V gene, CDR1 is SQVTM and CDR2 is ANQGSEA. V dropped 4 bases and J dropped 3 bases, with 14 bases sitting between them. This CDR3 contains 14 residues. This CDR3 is CSVVAGGKTDTQYF. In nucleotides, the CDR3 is TGCAGCGTTGTGGCAGGTGGTAAGACAGATACGCAGTATTTT.

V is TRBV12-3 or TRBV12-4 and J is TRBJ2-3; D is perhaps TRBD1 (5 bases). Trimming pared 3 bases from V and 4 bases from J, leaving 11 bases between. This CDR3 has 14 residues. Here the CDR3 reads CASSLGLGADTQYF. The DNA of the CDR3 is TGTGCCAGCAGTTTGGGGCTAGGGGCAGATACGCAGTATTTT.

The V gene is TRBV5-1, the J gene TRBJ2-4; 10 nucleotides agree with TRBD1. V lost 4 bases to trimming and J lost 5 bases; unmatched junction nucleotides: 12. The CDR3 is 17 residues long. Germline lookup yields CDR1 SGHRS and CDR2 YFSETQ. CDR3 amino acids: CASSQTPLGTGENIQYF. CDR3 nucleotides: TGCGCCAGCAGCCAGACCCCGCTCGGGACAGGGGAAAACATTCAGTACTTC.

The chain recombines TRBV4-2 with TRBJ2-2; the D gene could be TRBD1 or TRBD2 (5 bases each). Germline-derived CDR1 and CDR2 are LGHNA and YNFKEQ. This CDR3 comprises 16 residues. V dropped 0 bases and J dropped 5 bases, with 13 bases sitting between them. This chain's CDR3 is CASSQEPQGGTGELFF. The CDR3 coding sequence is TGTGCCAGCAGCCAAGAGCCGCAGGGCGGGACCGGGGAGCTGTTTTTT.

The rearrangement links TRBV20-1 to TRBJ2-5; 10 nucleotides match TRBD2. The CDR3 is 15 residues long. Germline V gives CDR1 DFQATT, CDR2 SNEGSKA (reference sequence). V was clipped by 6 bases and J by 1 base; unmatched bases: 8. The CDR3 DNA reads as TGCAGTGCCCTAGAGGCTAGCGGGGGCCAAGAGACCCAGTACTTC. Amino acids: CSALEASGGQETQYF.

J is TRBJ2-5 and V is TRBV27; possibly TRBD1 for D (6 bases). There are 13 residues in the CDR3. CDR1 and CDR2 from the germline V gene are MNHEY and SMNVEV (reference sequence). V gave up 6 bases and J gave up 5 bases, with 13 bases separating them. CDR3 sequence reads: CASRRDRSETQYF. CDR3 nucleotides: TGTGCCAGCAGGAGAGACAGGTCGGAGACCCAGTACTTC.

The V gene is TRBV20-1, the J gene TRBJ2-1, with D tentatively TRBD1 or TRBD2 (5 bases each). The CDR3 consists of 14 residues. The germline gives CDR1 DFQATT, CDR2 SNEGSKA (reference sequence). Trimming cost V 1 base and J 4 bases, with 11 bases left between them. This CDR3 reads CSARGETEYNEQFF. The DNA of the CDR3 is TGCAGTGCTAGAGGGGAGACAGAGTACAATGAGCAGTTCTTC.

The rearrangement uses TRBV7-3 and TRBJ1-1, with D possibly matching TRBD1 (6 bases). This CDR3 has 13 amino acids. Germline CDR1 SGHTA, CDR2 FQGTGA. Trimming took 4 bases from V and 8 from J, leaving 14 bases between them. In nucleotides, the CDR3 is TGTGCCAGCAGCTCCGTTGGGGGGACAGAAGCTTTCTTT. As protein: CASSSVGGTEAFF.

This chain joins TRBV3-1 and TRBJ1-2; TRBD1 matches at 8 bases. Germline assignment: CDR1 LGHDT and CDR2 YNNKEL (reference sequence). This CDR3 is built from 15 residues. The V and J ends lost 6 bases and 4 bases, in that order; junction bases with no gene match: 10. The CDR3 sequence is CASRLGQGPGYGYTF. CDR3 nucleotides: TGTGCCAGCAGACTCGGACAGGGCCCGGGCTATGGCTACACCTTC.

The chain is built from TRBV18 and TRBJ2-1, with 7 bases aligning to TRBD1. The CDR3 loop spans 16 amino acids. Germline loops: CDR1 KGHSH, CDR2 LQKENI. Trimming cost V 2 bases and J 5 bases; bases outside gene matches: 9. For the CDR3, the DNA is TGTGCCAGCTCACCAAGAGGGGGCACCCGGAACAATGAGCAGTTCTTC. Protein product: CASSPRGGTRNNEQFF.

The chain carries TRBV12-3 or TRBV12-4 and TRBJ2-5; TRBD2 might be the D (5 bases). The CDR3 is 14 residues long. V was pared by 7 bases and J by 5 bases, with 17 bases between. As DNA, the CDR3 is TGTGCCAGCACCATGGGGAGTGTACGGGAGACCCAGTACTTC. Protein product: CASTMGSVRETQYF.

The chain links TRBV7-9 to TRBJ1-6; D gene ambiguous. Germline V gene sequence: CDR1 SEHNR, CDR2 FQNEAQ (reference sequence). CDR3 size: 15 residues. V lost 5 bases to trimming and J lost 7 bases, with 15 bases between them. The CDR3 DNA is TGTGCCAGCAGCCCAGGCGGTCCCCCCAATTCACCCCTCCACTTT. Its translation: CASSPGGPPNSPLHF.

CDR3 DNA: TGTGCCAGCAGTGGACGAGGACAGGGGGCATACGAGCAGTACTTC. This translates into CASSGRGQGAYEQYF. The rearrangement uses TRBV28 and TRBJ2-7; 11 positions agree with TRBD1. With V trimmed by 5 bases and J by 4 bases, 7 bases remained unmatched. This CDR3 contains 15 residues. CDR1 and CDR2 (germline): MDHEN, SYDVKM.

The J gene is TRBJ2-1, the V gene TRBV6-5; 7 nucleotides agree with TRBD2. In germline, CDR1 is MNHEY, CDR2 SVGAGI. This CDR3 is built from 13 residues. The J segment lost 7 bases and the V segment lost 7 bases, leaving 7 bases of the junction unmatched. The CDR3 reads CASTSTGRNEQFF. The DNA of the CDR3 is TGTGCCAGCACCTCGACCGGGAGGAATGAGCAGTTCTTC.

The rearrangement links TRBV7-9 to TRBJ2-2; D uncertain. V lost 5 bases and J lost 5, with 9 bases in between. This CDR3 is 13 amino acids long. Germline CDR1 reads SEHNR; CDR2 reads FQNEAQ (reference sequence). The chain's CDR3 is CASSLPATGELFF. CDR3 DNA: TGTGCCAGCAGCCTCCCAGCGACCGGGGAGCTGTTTTTT.

The CDR3 reads CASSITIWETQYF. CDR3 sequence (DNA): TGTGCCAGTAGTATTACGATCTGGGAGACCCAGTACTTC. V and J are TRBV19 and TRBJ2-5; D remains ambiguous. The CDR3 runs to 13 residues. The V end lost 3 bases, the J end lost 5 bases, and 10 bases lay between the germline ends. The germline CDR1 and CDR2 sequences are LNHDA and SQIVND (reference sequence). Combining the CDR3 with reference TRBV19 and TRBJ2-5 gives the whole variable domain DGGITQSPKYLFRKEGQNVTLSCEQNLNHDAMYWYRQDPGQGLRLIYYSQIVNDFQKGDIAEGYSVSREKKESFPLTVTSAQKNPTAFYLCASSITIWETQYFGPGTRLLVL.

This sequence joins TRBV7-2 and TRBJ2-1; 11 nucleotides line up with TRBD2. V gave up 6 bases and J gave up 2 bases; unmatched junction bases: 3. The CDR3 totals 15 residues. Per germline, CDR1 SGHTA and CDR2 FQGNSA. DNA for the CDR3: TGTGCCAGCAGTACTAGCGGGAGAACCTACAATGAGCAGTTCTTC. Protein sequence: CASSTSGRTYNEQFF.

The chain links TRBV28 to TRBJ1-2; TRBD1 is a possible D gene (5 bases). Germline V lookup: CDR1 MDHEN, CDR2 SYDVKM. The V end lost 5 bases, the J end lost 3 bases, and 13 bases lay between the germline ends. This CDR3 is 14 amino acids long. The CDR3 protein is CASSGAGGDYGYTF. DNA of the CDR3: TGTGCCAGCAGTGGGGCTGGGGGGGACTATGGCTACACCTTC.

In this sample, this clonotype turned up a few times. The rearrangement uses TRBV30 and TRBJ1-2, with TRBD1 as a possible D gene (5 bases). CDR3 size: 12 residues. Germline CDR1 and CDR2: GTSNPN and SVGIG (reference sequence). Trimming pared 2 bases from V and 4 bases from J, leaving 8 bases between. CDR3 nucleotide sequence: TGTGCCTGGAGTAAAGGGGTCTATGGCTACACCTTC. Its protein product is CAWSKGVYGYTF. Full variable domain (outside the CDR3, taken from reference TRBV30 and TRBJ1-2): SQTIHQWPATLVQPVGSPLSLECTVEGTSNPNLYWYRQAAGRGLQLLFYSVGIGQISSEVPQNLSASRPQDRQFILSSKKLLLSDSGFYLCAWSKGVYGYTFGSGTRLTVV.

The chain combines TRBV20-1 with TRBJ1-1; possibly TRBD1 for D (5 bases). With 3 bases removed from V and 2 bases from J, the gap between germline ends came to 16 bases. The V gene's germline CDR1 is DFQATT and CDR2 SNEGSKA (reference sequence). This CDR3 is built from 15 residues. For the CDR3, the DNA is TGCAGTGCTAGCGGCGCATCGACAGCCAACACTGAAGCTTTCTTT. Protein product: CSASGASTANTEAFF.